Below, 21 T cell receptor beta chains from the same sample are listed, as sequenced in a study of shared clonotypes between healthy human individuals. Assay: immunoSEQ multiplex PCR; the TCRdb copy retains only in-frame clones and omits some. Here the sample spans about 1 million clones, approximately 68% being singletons. The sequencing input was memory CD4+ T cells sorted from blood. Subset here: CD45RA-negative fraction. These receptors all come from a man younger than 35 in good health.

The V gene is TRBV18, the J gene TRBJ1-6; TRBD1 might be the D (5 bases). The CDR3 runs 15 residues. Germline V CDR1 and CDR2: KGHSH, LQKENI. The ends were cut back, 3 bases at V and 5 bases at J, with 11 bases in the middle. For the CDR3, the DNA is TGTGCCAGCTCACCCCCGGGACGAGATAATTCACCCCTCCACTTT. This translates into CASSPPGRDNSPLHF.

This clone appeared a few times. Other DNA sequences in this sample translate to the same CDR3. The chain combines TRBV20-1 with TRBJ1-1; D is unresolved. CDR3 size: 11 residues. V dropped 2 bases and J dropped 5 bases, with 6 bases sitting between them. Germline V lookup: CDR1 DFQATT, CDR2 SNEGSKA (reference sequence). CDR3 protein: CSARRDTEAFF. CDR3 coding DNA: TGCAGTGCTAGACGGGATACTGAAGCTTTCTTT.

The V call is TRBV18, the J call TRBJ2-3, with D perhaps matching TRBD1 (5 bases). Trimming pared 2 bases from V and 6 bases from J, leaving 15 bases between. The CDR3 length is 15 residues. The V gene's germline CDR1 is KGHSH and CDR2 LQKENI. CDR3 amino acids: CASSPDQGRYDTQYF. CDR3 nucleotide sequence: TGTGCCAGCTCACCAGATCAGGGTAGATACGATACGCAGTATTTT. Looking up the rest from reference TRBV18 and TRBJ2-3 gives the full variable domain: NAGVMQNPRHLVRRRGQEARLRCSPMKGHSHVYWYRQLPEEGLKFMVYLQKENIIDESGMPKERFSAEFPKEGPSILRIQQVVRGDSAAYFCASSPDQGRYDTQYFGPGTRLTVL.

At least ten counts were recorded for this clone. An end of the junction differs from the germline gene, which may be a read error. The V and J genes are TRBV5-6 and TRBJ1-1; D may be TRBD1 (6 bases). The CDR3 is 14 amino acids. From germline, CDR1 is SGHDT and CDR2 YYEEEE. This CDR3 reads CASGFGGPATEAFF. The CDR3 DNA sequence: TGTGCCAGCGGCTTCGGGGGGCCGGCCACTGAAGCTTTCTTT.

Worth noting for this clone: One junction end disagrees with the germline gene, perhaps due to a read error. The chain uses TRBV7-7 and TRBJ2-1; D possibly corresponds to TRBD1 (6 bases). Germline V gene data show CDR1 as SSHAT and CDR2 as FNYEAQ (reference sequence). The CDR3 extends over 13 amino acids. CDR3 loop: CASSFEGVGEQFF. The CDR3 coding sequence is TGTGCTAGCAGCTTTGAGGGGGTGGGGGAGCAGTTCTTC.

The V gene is TRBV9, the J gene TRBJ2-3; D possibly uses TRBD1 or TRBD2 (6 bases each). The CDR3 loop spans 17 amino acids. Germline V lookup: CDR1 SGDLS, CDR2 YYNGEE. Trimming took off 0 bases at V and 0 bases at J, with 14 bases between the two ends. CDR3 in amino acids: CASSVEWRGVSTDTQYF. CDR3 nucleotides: TGTGCCAGCAGCGTAGAGTGGAGGGGGGTAAGCACAGATACGCAGTATTTT.

Only one count was recorded for this clone. Possible read error: a much larger clone is one base away. The chain uses TRBV2 and TRBJ1-3; D gene unclear. There are 13 residues in the CDR3. Per the germline V gene, CDR1 is SNHLY and CDR2 is FYNNEI. Trimming pared 7 bases from V and 0 bases from J, leaving 7 bases between. This CDR3 reads CASKASSGNTIYF. The CDR3 DNA follows: TGTGCCAGCAAAGCGAGCTCTGGAAACACCATATATTTT.

This clone was seen a few times. The same CDR3 also results from other DNA sequences found in this sample. The rearrangement links TRBV18 to TRBJ1-3, with D hard to call. This CDR3 is 14 amino acids long. V gave up 0 bases and J gave up 0 bases, with 3 bases separating them. CDR1 is KGHSH and CDR2 is LQKENI in the germline V gene. CDR3 in DNA: TGTGCCAGCTCACCACCGGCCTCTGGAAACACCATATATTTT. It translates to CASSPPASGNTIYF.

V is TRBV18 and J is TRBJ2-3, with 8 bases matching TRBD2. Germline V gene data show CDR1 as KGHSH and CDR2 as LQKENI. The V gene end was trimmed by 6 bases and the J gene end by 4 bases; junction bases not matched to a gene: 12. CDR3 size: 16 residues. The CDR3 sequence is CASSPRGGADPDTQYF. Written as DNA, the CDR3 is TGTGCCAGCTCCCCTCGGGGGGGGGCCGACCCAGATACGCAGTATTTT.

This clone was seen just once. This likely reflects a read error, since a far larger clone is one base away. This specimen includes other DNA sequences encoding the same CDR3. The genes are TRBV11-2 and TRBJ2-7, with D unclear. The length of the CDR3 is 12 residues. Germline CDR1 SGHAT, CDR2 FQNNGV. The CDR3 protein is CASSHDSYEQYF. Here the CDR3 DNA reads TGTGCCAGCAGCCACGACTCGTACGAGCAGTACTTT.

The chain carries TRBV6-1 and TRBJ2-7; D remains unclear. V was trimmed by 4 bases and J by 0 bases, leaving 10 bases between them. CDR1 is MNHNS and CDR2 is SASEGT in the germline V gene. This CDR3 has 14 amino acids. CDR3 DNA: TGTGCCAGCAGTGTAGGGCCGAGCTCCTACGAGCAGTACTTC. Translated, it gives CASSVGPSSYEQYF.

Notes on this clone: The sample carries other DNA sequences with the same CDR3. This rearrangement joins TRBV2 to TRBJ2-1; 9 bases map to TRBD2. The CDR3 runs 13 residues. Looked up from germline, CDR1 is SNHLY and CDR2 is FYNNEI. J was trimmed by 4 bases and V by 6 bases; bases with no gene match: 1. Written as DNA, the CDR3 is TGTGCCAGCAGGGCGGGGGGGTACAATGAGCAGTTCTTC. Protein product: CASRAGGYNEQFF. The full variable domain, completed using reference TRBV2 and TRBJ2-1, is EPEVTQTPSHQVTQMGQEVILRCVPISNHLYFYWYRQILGQKVEFLVSFYNNEISEKSEIFDDQFSVERPDGSNFTLKIRSTKLEDSAMYFCASRAGGYNEQFFGPGTRLTVL.

This chain's CDR3 is CASSPGEDEKLFF. For the CDR3, the DNA is TGTGCCAGCTCACCAGGGGAGGACGAAAAACTGTTTTTT. V gene TRBV18 combines with J gene TRBJ1-4, with D hard to call. CDR1 and CDR2 (germline): KGHSH, LQKENI. The length of the CDR3 is 13 residues. Trimming shortened V by 2 bases and J by 8 bases, and 9 bases separated the two germline ends.

This chain links TRBV28 with TRBJ1-1; 10 positions match TRBD1. The CDR3 is made up of 14 amino acids. CDR1 is MDHEN and CDR2 is SYDVKM in the germline V gene. J was trimmed by 3 bases and V by 6 bases; bases with no gene match: 4. The CDR3 bases are TGTGCCAGCAGGGGGGGGACAGGGGACACTGAAGCTTTCTTT. This translates into CASRGGTGDTEAFF.

V gene TRBV2 combines with J gene TRBJ1-2; perhaps TRBD1 as D (5 bases). This CDR3 has 14 amino acids. Germline V gene lookup returns CDR1 SNHLY and CDR2 FYNNEI. Trimming took 5 bases from V and 8 from J, leaving 18 bases between them. CDR3 in amino acids: CASSSPRDRDGYTF. In DNA form, the CDR3 reads TGTGCCAGCAGTTCCCCTCGAGATAGGGACGGCTACACCTTC.

The CDR3 sequence: CASSISGRSTDTQYF. CDR3 bases: TGTGCCAGCTCCATTAGCGGGAGGAGCACAGATACGCAGTATTTT. The chain has TRBV18 and TRBJ2-3; 10 bases map to TRBD2. The trim removed 6 bases at V and 0 bases at J, leaving 3 bases unmatched. Germline V gives CDR1 KGHSH, CDR2 LQKENI. The CDR3 sequence is 15 residues long.

This chain joins TRBV28 and TRBJ1-5, with D maybe TRBD1 (5 bases). The V end lost 10 bases, the J end lost 1 base, and 20 bases lay between the germline ends. Germline CDR1 is MDHEN and CDR2 is SYDVKM. This CDR3 has 16 residues. CDR3: CATSQAGQGSNQPQHF. CDR3 in DNA: TGTGCCACCTCTCAGGCCGGACAAGGGAGCAATCAGCCCCAGCATTTT.

This rearrangement joins TRBV28 to TRBJ1-1; a weak D match, TRBD1 (6 bases). Trimming took 1 base from V and 3 from J, leaving 21 bases between them. CDR1 is MDHEN, CDR2 SYDVKM, per germline. The CDR3 spans 18 residues. The CDR3 coding sequence is TGTGCCAGCAGTTTATCGCCAGGGTGGGGGCCGAGGGACACTGAAGCTTTCTTT. It yields the protein CASSLSPGWGPRDTEAFF.

The rearrangement links TRBV7-2 to TRBJ1-2, with a weak D call TRBD1 (6 bases). V lost 11 bases, J lost 6 bases, and 22 bases lay in between. CDR3 size: 14 residues. CDR1 and CDR2 from the germline V gene are SGHTA and FQGNSA. CDR3 coding DNA: TGTGCCGGTCGCCCCAGAGTCCCAGGGGATGGCTACACCTTC. Protein product: CAGRPRVPGDGYTF.

This clone came up once. This chain uses TRBV6-5 with TRBJ1-6; D not certain. The CDR3 consists of 15 residues. Trimming cost V 6 bases and J 0 bases, with 9 bases left between them. The V gene's germline CDR1 is MNHEY and CDR2 SVGAGI. Here the CDR3 DNA reads TGTGCCAGCAGGGATAGTAGCTCCTATAATTCACCCCTCCACTTT. Its protein is CASRDSSSYNSPLHF.

This chain links TRBV18 with TRBJ2-3; 10 bases fit TRBD2. Per the germline V gene, CDR1 is KGHSH and CDR2 is LQKENI. The CDR3 consists of 16 residues. Losses at the gene ends were 0 bases for V and 3 bases for J; bases not matched to a gene: 3. CDR3 sequence: CASSPPALAGTDTQYF. In nucleotides, the CDR3 is TGTGCCAGCTCACCACCGGCACTAGCGGGAACAGATACGCAGTATTTT.